This T cell receptor beta chain comes out of a study of beta chain features in type 1 diabetes. Study background: Cells sorted and examined across all samples totaled almost 110 million. General study findings and limits: Short templates might get an advantage during PCR, and this would be equal in patients and controls. Whether HLA type affects TCRB rearrangement stayed undetermined in the present work.

Sorting with CD45RO/CCR7/CD25/CD127/CD95/CD27 yielded naive, central memory, regulatory and stem-like memory CD4+ cells. Since all of the isolated RNA was reverse transcribed, expressed TCRB transcripts were what got sequenced. Using immunoSEQ multiplex PCR, the repertoire was profiled, and TCRdb retains in-frame clones only, with some absent. The sample has a few hundred thousand clones, roughly a fifth seen once. Worth noting for this clone: Its antigen is currently unknown.

V was pared by 7 bases and J by 10 bases, with 11 bases between. The CDR3 consists of 11 residues. Per germline, CDR1 LGHNT and CDR2 FRNRAP. The receptor's source is a woman aged 18-29 years in good health. The V call is TRBV12-5, the J call TRBJ2-1, with D unresolved. What was sequenced was naive CD4+ T cells from blood. Here the CDR3 DNA reads TGTGCTAGTGCGGCCCTCGGGGAGCAGTTCTTC. Protein sequence: CASAALGEQFF.